These 27 T cell receptor beta chains came from one sample sequenced in a study of spatial heterogeneity in lung cancer. Described time point: blood at routine non-recurrence follow-up after resection. Extraction of whole RNA from tumor, nontumor lung or frozen PBMC preceded unsorted sequencing. Via MiXCR, TCRdb re-called the 5' RACE reads, giving one row per CDR3 protein. The sample has 50,000 to 60,000 distinct CDR3 sequences; roughly 7.4% are singletons. The sample was PBMCs, taken at follow-up. The receptors originated from a female donor with early-stage non-small cell lung cancer.

The V gene is TRBV12-3 or TRBV12-4, the J gene TRBJ2-1, with D possibly TRBD2 on 5 matching bases. The CDR3 spans 16 residues. Trimming removed 5 bases from V and 7 bases from J, with 21 bases in between. CDR3 DNA sequence: TGTGCCAGCAGTCCGAGGGCCACCAAAAAGGAGAATGAGCAGTTCTTC. Its translation is CASSPRATKKENEQFF.

This clonotype was found many times. The rearrangement links TRBV12-3 or TRBV12-4 to TRBJ2-1; perhaps TRBD2 as D (5 bases). The CDR3 sequence is 13 residues long. Trimming removed 5 bases from V and 8 bases from J, with 13 bases in between. CDR3 DNA: TGTGCCAGCAGTGCACTACGGGGTTATGAGCAGTTCTTC. Its translation: CASSALRGYEQFF.

In this sample, this clonotype turned up many times. V is TRBV6-1 and J is TRBJ2-7; tentatively, D is TRBD1 or TRBD2 (6 bases each). V was shortened by 7 bases and J by 2 bases, with 18 bases between the two germline ends. CDR3 length equals 15 residues. Germline V lookup: CDR1 MNHNS, CDR2 SASEGT. The CDR3 loop reads CASTVEGQSPYEQYF. The CDR3 DNA reads TGTGCCAGCACTGTGGAGGGACAATCGCCCTACGAGCAGTACTTC.

This clonotype was counted only a few times. The chain links TRBV18 to TRBJ2-1; the match to TRBD1 covers 9 bases. Germline-derived CDR1 and CDR2 are KGHSH and LQKENI. Trimming took 4 bases from V and 6 from J; bases not matched to a gene: 7. The CDR3 loop spans 15 amino acids. The CDR3 DNA reads TGTGCCAGCTCACTTTCCTCGGGACAGGGCAATGAGCAGTTCTTC. Translated, it gives CASSLSSGQGNEQFF.

This clonotype was seen a handful of times. The chain combines TRBV12-3 or TRBV12-4 with TRBJ2-2; D gene ambiguous. Trimming pared 4 bases from V and 4 bases from J, leaving 4 bases between. The CDR3 covers 12 residues. In DNA, the CDR3 is TGTGCCAGCAGTTCTCCCACCGGGGAGCTGTTTTTT. Encoded protein: CASSSPTGELFF.

This clonotype was picked up many times. V is TRBV7-8 and J is TRBJ2-1, with TRBD2 identical over 12 bases. The CDR3 extends over 15 amino acids. Germline-derived CDR1 and CDR2 are SGHVS and FQNEAQ. V lost 6 bases, J lost 3 bases, and 3 bases stayed unmatched. The CDR3 coding sequence is TGTGCCAGCAGGCTACTAGCGGGGGGCTACAATGAGCAGTTCTTC. This codes for CASRLLAGGYNEQFF. The whole variable domain, remainder taken from reference TRBV7-8 and TRBJ2-1, is GAGVSQSPRYKVAKRGQDVALRCDPISGHVSLFWYQQALGQGPEFLTYFQNEAQLDKSGLPSDRFFAERPEGSVSTLKIQRTQQEDSAVYLCASRLLAGGYNEQFFGPGTRLTVL.

This clonotype was seen at least ten times. The chain uses TRBV18 and TRBJ2-5; tentatively, D is TRBD1 (5 bases). CDR3 length: 15 residues. The germline CDR1 and CDR2 sequences are KGHSH and LQKENI. The V gene lost 0 bases and the J gene lost 1 base, with 9 bases spanning the gap. The CDR3 here is CASSPPAGSQETQYF. DNA for the CDR3: TGTGCCAGCTCACCACCAGCAGGGTCCCAAGAGACCCAGTACTTC.

The gene calls are TRBV7-2 and TRBJ2-3; D might be TRBD1 (5 bases). Germline values: CDR1 SGHTA, CDR2 FQGNSA. V dropped 1 base and J dropped 11 bases, with 7 bases sitting between them. The CDR3 contains 11 residues. In nucleotides, the CDR3 is TGTGCCAGCAGCTTAGGAAGGGGGCAGTATTTT. It is translated as CASSLGRGQYF.

This chain uses TRBV9 with TRBJ2-5, with a weak D call TRBD2 (5 bases). Trimming took off 3 bases at V and 4 bases at J, with 13 bases between the two ends. Germline loops: CDR1 SGDLS, CDR2 YYNGEE. The CDR3 is made up of 14 amino acids. As DNA, the CDR3 is TGTGCCAGCAGCGCTGGGAGTTTCAGAGAGACCCAGTACTTC. Translating gives CASSAGSFRETQYF.

Many counts were recorded for this clonotype. This rearrangement joins TRBV7-9 to TRBJ2-6; D is unresolved. Germline V gene lookup returns CDR1 SEHNR and CDR2 FQNEAQ (reference sequence). The CDR3 totals 16 residues. Trimming left V 5 bases short and J 1 base short, with 12 bases between. CDR3 in amino acids: CASSPTGVSGANVLTF. The DNA for the CDR3 is TGTGCCAGCAGCCCCACGGGCGTATCTGGGGCCAACGTCCTGACTTTC.

In its sample, this clonotype was seen many times. The chain couples TRBV7-9 to TRBJ2-1, with D perhaps TRBD1 or TRBD2 (5 bases each). CDR1 and CDR2 (germline): SEHNR, FQNEAQ (reference sequence). Between the trimmed V and J ends, which lost 4 bases and 0 bases, there was a span of 13 bases. The CDR3 totals 16 residues. The CDR3 DNA reads TGTGCCAGCAGCTCAGAGGGACCCAGCTCCTACAATGAGCAGTTCTTC. It is translated as CASSSEGPSSYNEQFF.

This clonotype was counted at least ten times. V and J are TRBV5-1 and TRBJ2-2; no clear D gene. V lost 5 bases and J lost 2, with 13 bases in between. CDR3 length equals 15 residues. The germline V gene has CDR1 SGHRS and CDR2 YFSETQ. This CDR3 reads CASRSGRVNTGELFF. CDR3 DNA sequence: TGCGCCAGCAGGTCCGGACGGGTCAACACCGGGGAGCTGTTTTTT.

The rearrangement links TRBV28 to TRBJ2-4; no firm D call. Looked up from germline, CDR1 is MDHEN and CDR2 is SYDVKM. Trimming removed 6 bases from V and 1 base from J, with 13 bases in between. The CDR3 covers 15 residues. CDR3 amino acids: CASSLRPPAKNIQYF. The CDR3 DNA sequence: TGTGCCAGCAGCTTACGTCCACCCGCCAAAAACATTCAGTACTTC.

This chain links TRBV24-1 with TRBJ2-5; D is unresolved. V shed 7 bases and J shed 0 bases, with 8 bases lying between them. Germline V gene sequence: CDR1 KGHDR, CDR2 SFDVKD. CDR3 length equals 13 residues. CDR3 loop: CATSLGHQETQYF. Written as DNA, the CDR3 is TGTGCCACCAGCCTCGGACACCAAGAGACCCAGTACTTC.

Details on this clonotype: With a much larger clone just one base away, this may be a read error. The chain is built from TRBV29-1 and TRBJ2-7; D is undetermined. Deletions cut 7 bases from V and 2 bases from J, with 9 bases between. Germline V CDR1 and CDR2: SQVTM, ANQGSEA. The CDR3 loop spans 11 amino acids. This CDR3 reads CSARKAYEQYF. In DNA form, the CDR3 reads TGCAGCGCCCGAAAGGCCTACGAGCAGTACTTC.

J is TRBJ2-7 and V is TRBV9, with 9 bases aligning to TRBD1. This CDR3 is built from 15 residues. Unmatched junction bases numbered 8, after V lost 4 bases and J lost 3 bases. Looked up from germline, CDR1 is SGDLS and CDR2 is YYNGEE. CDR3 in amino acids: CASSSGTGYGYEQYF. For the CDR3, the DNA is TGTGCCAGCAGCTCCGGGACAGGGTACGGCTACGAGCAGTACTTC.

The chain uses TRBV10-3 and TRBJ2-1; 11 nucleotides match TRBD2. This CDR3 region has 12 residues. The V gene's germline CDR1 is ENHRY and CDR2 SYGVKD. With V trimmed by 10 bases and J by 9 bases, 5 bases remained unmatched. The CDR3 spells CATSSGGPEQFF. The CDR3 DNA reads as TGTGCCACCTCTAGCGGGGGGCCTGAGCAGTTCTTC.

This clonotype came up a few times. The genes are TRBV7-2 and TRBJ2-3; D might be TRBD2 (6 bases). With 1 base removed from V and 3 bases from J, the gap between germline ends came to 11 bases. Germline assignment: CDR1 SGHTA and CDR2 FQGNSA. The CDR3 consists of 15 residues. The CDR3 is CASSLGRGSTDTQYF. The CDR3 bases are TGTGCCAGCAGCTTAGGGCGGGGTTCGACAGATACGCAGTATTTT.

This chain joins TRBV24-1 and TRBJ2-1; TRBD2 matches 10 bases. V dropped 3 bases and J dropped 9; count of bases not matched to a gene: 7. Looked up from germline, CDR1 is KGHDR and CDR2 is SFDVKD. This CDR3 is built from 15 residues. This CDR3 is CATSDPTSGDGEQFF. The DNA for the CDR3 is TGTGCCACCAGTGATCCCACTAGCGGGGACGGTGAGCAGTTCTTC.

The chain joins TRBV7-2 to TRBJ2-7; 7 nucleotides match TRBD2. Germline values: CDR1 SGHTA, CDR2 FQGNSA. This CDR3 is built from 15 residues. After removal of 2 bases from V and 6 bases from J, the junction contained 10 bases not matched to a gene. The CDR3 loop is CASSLIAVRTSEQYF. The CDR3 nucleotides read TGTGCCAGCAGCTTAATTGCGGTTAGGACTAGCGAGCAGTACTTC.

This clonotype occurred many times. The gene calls are TRBV9 and TRBJ2-3; D unclear. Germline V gene data show CDR1 as SGDLS and CDR2 as YYNGEE. This CDR3 is built from 16 residues. V dropped 0 bases and J dropped 1 base, with 12 bases sitting between them. Here the CDR3 reads CASSVVGRSRTDTQYF. The CDR3 coding sequence is TGTGCCAGCAGCGTAGTTGGTCGGTCTCGCACAGATACGCAGTATTTT.

This chain connects TRBV5-1 to TRBJ1-2; D gene ambiguous. Germline CDR1 SGHRS, CDR2 YFSETQ. With 1 base removed from V and 4 bases from J, the gap between germline ends came to 11 bases. CDR3 length: 14 amino acids. CDR3 loop: CASSLCRRTYGYTF. In nucleotides, the CDR3 is TGCGCCAGCAGCTTGTGCAGGCGGACCTATGGCTACACCTTC.

This clonotype has more than one count but fewer than ten. The chain is built from TRBV7-8 and TRBJ2-5; D is possibly TRBD2 (5 bases). CDR3 length: 14 residues. V gave up 5 bases and J gave up 6 bases, with 16 bases separating them. The germline V gene encodes CDR1 SGHVS and CDR2 FQNEAQ. CDR3 amino acids: CASSPPSSLQTQYF. The CDR3 DNA reads TGTGCCAGCAGCCCCCCTAGCAGCCTACAGACCCAGTACTTC.

This clonotype was counted at least ten times. V is TRBV3-1 and J is TRBJ2-3; 7 bases map to TRBD2. V gave up 1 base and J gave up 0 bases; unmatched junction bases: 1. This CDR3 has 15 amino acids. Germline V gene data show CDR1 as LGHDT and CDR2 as YNNKEL (reference sequence). The CDR3 region has the DNA TGTGCCAGCAGCCAAGGCGGGGGTAGCACAGATACGCAGTATTTT. Protein product: CASSQGGGSTDTQYF.

In this sample, this clonotype turned up many times. V gene TRBV28 combines with J gene TRBJ1-2; the D gene is possibly TRBD1 (6 bases). The germline gives CDR1 MDHEN, CDR2 SYDVKM. Trimming stripped 10 bases from V and 4 bases from J, with 13 bases between. This CDR3 is built from 12 residues. CDR3 residues: CAIRQEIYGYTF. The CDR3 DNA follows: TGTGCCATACGACAGGAGATCTATGGCTACACCTTC.

This clonotype was counted ten times or more. The chain uses TRBV6-6 and TRBJ1-6; D unresolved. V lost 8 bases to trimming and J lost 8 bases, with 13 bases between them. From germline, CDR1 is MNHNY and CDR2 SVGAGI (reference sequence). The CDR3 has 13 residues. The CDR3 coding sequence is TGTGCCAGCGCTCTGACACGGGATTCACCCCTCCACTTT. Translation: CASALTRDSPLHF.

There are many counts of this clonotype. The gene calls are TRBV7-2 and TRBJ1-2; D is unresolved. The CDR3 spans 14 residues. Germline values: CDR1 SGHTA, CDR2 FQGNSA. Trimming took 5 bases from V and 3 from J, leaving 13 bases between them. CDR3 region: CASSRQGSYYGYTF. Here the CDR3 DNA reads TGTGCCAGCAGCAGACAAGGGAGTTACTATGGCTACACCTTC.